This record concerns one T cell receptor (beta chain) sequence. The target of this receptor is not known. No much larger clone is present one base from it, and per-base qualities are unavailable. This sample was included in a study of blood T cell repertoires in COVID-19 (dated by TCRdb to the early 2020s). Regarding the research as a whole: Samples from collaborators originated in the United States, Italy and Spain and spanned both the acute and convalescent phases of COVID-19. The repertoires were released in a freely available public database intended as a resource for research on the immune response to SARS-CoV-2. The samples were drawn from the first 160 participants of the ongoing ImmuneRACE study and from some 1,300 subjects provided by 6 global collaborators. The prospective study material was composed of cDNA or gDNA derived from T cells, B-cell-depleted T cells, or PBMCs. Deeply sampled blood TCRbeta repertoires from subjects exposed to, actively infected with, or recovered from COVID-19 were included in the dataset. Where available, HLA class I and class II types were obtained from metadata supplied by the sample provider rather than from assay-based typing. Sample metadata almost always included a de-identified subject ID, COVID-19 status, age in years and sex.

TCRbeta CDR3 regions were amplified from genomic DNA by means of the immunoSEQ Assay, a bias-controlled multiplex PCR. The paper's data handling went like this. Within the assay, amplification of reference gene primers was used to estimate how many nucleated cells each sample contained. Sequence reads were collapsed and filtered to measure the absolute abundance of every unique TCRbeta CDR3 rearrangement. Productive Simpson clonality was computed per sample as the square root of Simpson's diversity index over productive rearrangements. Drawn from immuneACCESS, this table holds only the in-frame rearrangements with V and J called that TCRdb kept. Clones are partly lost; checked studies trace under half to an unresolved V gene and leave the rest unexplained. V and J calls and clone size follow that table, whereas D and trimming were derived from the DNA. Recorded for this sample are under 200,000 clones; more than 65% of them occurred a single time. 5.6% of the sample rests with the top ten.

Participants in the prospective study were aged about 18 to 95 years, lived in some 24 United States geographic areas, and enrolled through a virtual design. To assign participants to cohorts, the prospective study relied on clinical history that participants themselves reported in a screening survey and a study questionnaire. Each participant in the prospective study had whole blood, serum and a nasopharyngeal or oropharyngeal swab collected by mobile phlebotomists. Prospective study participants could optionally give additional blood draws and questionnaires over a roughly two-month period. Prospective study blood samples were shipped either frozen or at room temperature before DNA extraction. What the authors observed across the whole study: How much clinical and demographic metadata was included differed by source and by participant, and the metadata was provided uncurated.

V is trimmed back by 4 bases and J by 4 bases, and the junction contains 15 bases that no gene match accounts for. Spanning cysteine to phenylalanine, the CDR3 consists of 16 amino acids. Of the read, only the CDR3 DNA is kept; its 48 bases are in frame from base 1. The germline V gene (reference sequence) gives CDR1 as GTSNPN and CDR2 as SVGIG. The clonotype was recovered from a woman between 40 and 50 years old with acute COVID-19. The V and J genes are TRBV30 and TRBJ1-2, with 7 central nucleotides matching TRBD1. Sequences were obtained from PBMCs or T cells enriched from blood (not recorded which). The CDR3 here reads CAWKYSGNRGGYGYTF. The bases read TGTGCCTGGAAATATTCTGGCAACAGGGGCGGCTATGGCTACACCTTC.